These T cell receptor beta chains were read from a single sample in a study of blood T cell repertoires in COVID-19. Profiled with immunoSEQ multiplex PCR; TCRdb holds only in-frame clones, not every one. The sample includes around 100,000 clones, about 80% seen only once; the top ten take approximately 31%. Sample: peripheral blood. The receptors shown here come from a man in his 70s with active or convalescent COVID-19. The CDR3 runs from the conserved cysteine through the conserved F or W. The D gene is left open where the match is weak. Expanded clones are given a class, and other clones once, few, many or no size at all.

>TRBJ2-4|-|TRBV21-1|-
TGTGCCAGCATCAGTGGGACAAGGGCCAAAAACATTCAGTACTTC
CASISGTRAKNIQYF
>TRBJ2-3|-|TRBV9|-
TGTGCCAGCAGCGTAGTAAGTACTAGCACAGATACGCAGTATTTT
CASSVVSTSTDTQYF
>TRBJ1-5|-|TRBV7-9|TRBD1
TGTGCCAGCAGCGAGGGACAGAACAATCAGCCCCAGCATTTT
CASSEGQNNQPQHF
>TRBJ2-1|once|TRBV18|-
TGTGCCAGCTCACCAGGAGGGCGGGGTGAGCAGTTCTTC
CASSPGGRGEQFF
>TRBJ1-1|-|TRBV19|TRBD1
TGTGCCAGTAGTATGACAGGGGGAGGCACTGAAGCTTTCTTT
CASSMTGGGTEAFF
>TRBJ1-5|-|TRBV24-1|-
TGTGCCCACCCTAGTCCCCGAAAACAACAGGGTTATAGCAATCAGCCCCAGCATTTT
CAHPSPRKQQGYSNQPQHF
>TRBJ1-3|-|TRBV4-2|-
TGTGCCAGCAGTCTAGAGGGGGGGTCTGGAAACACCATATATTTT
CASSLEGGSGNTIYF
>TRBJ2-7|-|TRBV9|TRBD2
TGTGCCAGCAGCGTAGACCTAGCGGGAGGGTTCTACGAGCAGTACTTC
CASSVDLAGGFYEQYF
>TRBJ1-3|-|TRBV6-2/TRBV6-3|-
TGTGCCAGCAGTTCAACAGGTTCTGGAAACACCATATATTTT
CASSSTGSGNTIYF
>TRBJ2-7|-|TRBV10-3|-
TGTGCCATCGCAAGTTTCGGGACAGAGCAGTACTTC
CAIASFGTEQYF
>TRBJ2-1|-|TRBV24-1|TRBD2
TGTGCCACCAGTGACGTTCCGGGACTAGCGGGGGGTTACAATGAGCAGTTCTTC
CATSDVPGLAGGYNEQFF
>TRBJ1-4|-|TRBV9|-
TGTGCCAGCAGCGGTTCCGGGGCAACTAATGAAAAACTGTTTTTT
CASSGSGATNEKLFF
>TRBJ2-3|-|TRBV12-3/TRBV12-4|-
TGTGCCAGCAGTTCAGGGCCAGGTACGCAGTATTTT
CASSSGPGTQYF
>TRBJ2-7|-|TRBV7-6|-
TGTGCCAGCAGTAAATCGACGGGTAGCTCCTACGAGCAGTACTTC
CASSKSTGSSYEQYF
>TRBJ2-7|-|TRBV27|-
TGTGCCAGCAGGCCTGACAAGACCTACGAGCAGTACTTC
CASRPDKTYEQYF
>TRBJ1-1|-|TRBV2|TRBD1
TGTGCCAGCAGGGGGGACAGTTTGAACACTGAAGCTTTCTTT
CASRGDSLNTEAFF
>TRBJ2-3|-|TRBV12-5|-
TGTGCTAGTGGTCCCGGGACAAGGTCTAACACAGATACGCAGTATTTT
CASGPGTRSNTDTQYF
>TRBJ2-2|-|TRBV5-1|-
TGCGCCAGCAGCTTGGACTTTCCCGGGGAGCTGTTTTTT
CASSLDFPGELFF
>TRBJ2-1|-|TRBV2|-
TGTGCCAGCAGCCAGGACAATGAGCAGTTCTTC
CASSQDNEQFF
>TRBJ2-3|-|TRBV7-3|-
TGTGCCAGCAGCACCGCAGGGGGGAGCACAGATACGCAGTATTTT
CASSTAGGSTDTQYF
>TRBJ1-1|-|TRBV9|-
TGTGCCAGCAGCGTAGTGGCTGGTGAAGCTTTCTTT
CASSVVAGEAFF
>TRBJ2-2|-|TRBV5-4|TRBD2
TGTGCCAGCAGCTTGGCCCTTGCCGGACTAGCGGCTGGGGAGCTGTTTTTT
CASSLALAGLAAGELFF
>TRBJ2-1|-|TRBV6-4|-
TGTGCCAGCAGTGAGGATAGGAGCTCCTACAATGAGCAGTTCTTC
CASSEDRSSYNEQFF
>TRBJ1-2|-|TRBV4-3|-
TGCGCCAGCAGCCAAGAGGGGGGGCCCTATGGCTACACCTTC
CASSQEGGPYGYTF
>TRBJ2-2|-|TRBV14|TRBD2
TGTGCCAGCAGCCAAGATTTTAAGGCGGGAGGGCCGACCGGGGAGCTGTTTTTT
CASSQDFKAGGPTGELFF
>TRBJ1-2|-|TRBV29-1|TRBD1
TGCAGCGCTGTGGGACAGGGGCACTATGGCTACACCTTC
CSAVGQGHYGYTF
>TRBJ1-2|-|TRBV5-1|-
TGCGCCAGCAGCTTGAATCCGTCACTCGCTAACTATGGCTACACCTTC
CASSLNPSLANYGYTF
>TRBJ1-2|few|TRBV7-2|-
TGTGCCAGCAGCTTAGCCGGGTACACGAATGGCTACACCTTC
CASSLAGYTNGYTF
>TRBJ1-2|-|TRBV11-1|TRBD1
TGTGCCAAGCCAACCGGGACAGCACGCTATGGCTACACCTTC
CAKPTGTARYGYTF
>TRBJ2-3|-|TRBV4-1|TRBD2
TGCGCCAGCAGCCAAGACTCGGGTAGCGGGAGCCGCACAGATACGCAGTATTTT
CASSQDSGSGSRTDTQYF
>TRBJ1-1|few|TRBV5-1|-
TGCGCCAGCAGCTTGGGGGGAGTCGGCATGAACACTGAAGCTTTCTTT
CASSLGGVGMNTEAFF
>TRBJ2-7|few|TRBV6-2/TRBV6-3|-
TGTGCCAGCAGTGTCCCCTGGGACACCACCTACGAGCAGTACTTC
CASSVPWDTTYEQYF
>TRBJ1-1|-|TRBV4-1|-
TGCGCCAGCAGCCAAGGAGCAGGCAAGGTGAACACTGAAGCTTTCTTT
CASSQGAGKVNTEAFF
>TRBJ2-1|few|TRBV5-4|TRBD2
TGTGCCAGCAGACCGACTAGCGGGCACCCCTACAATGAGCAGTTCTTC
CASRPTSGHPYNEQFF
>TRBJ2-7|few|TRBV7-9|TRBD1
TGTGCCAGCAGCAAAATCGGACAGGGAAACCCCTACGAGCAGTACTTC
CASSKIGQGNPYEQYF
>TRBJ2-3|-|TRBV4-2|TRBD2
TGTGCCAGCAGGCCGCAGGCGGGGGGCCTCACAGATACGCAGTATTTT
CASRPQAGGLTDTQYF
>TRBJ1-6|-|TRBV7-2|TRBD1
TGTGCCAGCAGCCAAGAACGGACAGGGCGTTCACCCCTCCACTTT
CASSQERTGRSPLHF
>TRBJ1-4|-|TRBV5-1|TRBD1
TGCGCCAGCAGCTTGGGACAGGGTAGTGAAAAACTGTTTTTT
CASSLGQGSEKLFF
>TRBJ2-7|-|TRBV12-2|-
TGTGCAAGTCGCCCAACCCCGAAACTAGCGGGAGTCGAGCAGTACTTC
CASRPTPKLAGVEQYF
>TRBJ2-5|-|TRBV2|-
TGTGCCAGCAGTGTCAACCAAGAGACCCAGTACTTC
CASSVNQETQYF
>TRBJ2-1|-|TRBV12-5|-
TGTGCTAGTGCCCCACTAGGGCTCGGCAATGAGCAGTTCTTC
CASAPLGLGNEQFF
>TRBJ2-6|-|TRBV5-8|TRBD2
TGTGCCAGCAGCATACGGACTAGCGGGAGGGTTGGGGCCAACGTCCTGACTTTC
CASSIRTSGRVGANVLTF
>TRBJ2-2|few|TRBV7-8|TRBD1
TGTGCCAGCAGCTTAAGACAGGGGGCGATTAACACCGGGGAGCTGTTTTTT
CASSLRQGAINTGELFF
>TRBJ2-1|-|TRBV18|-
TGTGCCAGCTCACCAGGGGCAAGCTCCTACAATGAGCAGTTCTTC
CASSPGASSYNEQFF
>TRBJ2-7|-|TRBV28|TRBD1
TGTGCCAGCAGTTTATCTGGGACAGGGGCCTACGAGCAGTACTTC
CASSLSGTGAYEQYF
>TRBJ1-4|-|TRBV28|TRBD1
TGTGCCAGCAGTTTATCCGGGACAGGGGAGGAAAAACTGTTTTTT
CASSLSGTGEEKLFF
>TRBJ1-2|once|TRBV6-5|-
TGTGCCAGCACTGGGTTACGGGGGTATGGCTACACCTTC
CASTGLRGYGYTF
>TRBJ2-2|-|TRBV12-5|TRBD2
TGTGCTAGTGGCACCGGGACTAGCGGGAACACCGGGGAGCTGTTTTTT
CASGTGTSGNTGELFF
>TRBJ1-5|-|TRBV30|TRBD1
TGTGCCTGGAGTGCGGGACAGGAAGATCAGCCCCAGCATTTT
CAWSAGQEDQPQHF
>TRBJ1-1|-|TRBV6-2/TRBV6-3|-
TGTGCCAGCAGTTACCCCCCCTTGGAAGCTTTCTTT
CASSYPPLEAFF
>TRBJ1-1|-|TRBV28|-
TGTGCCAGCAGGACCGGGACAAATACTGAAGCTTTCTTT
CASRTGTNTEAFF
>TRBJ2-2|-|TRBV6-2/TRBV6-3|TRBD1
TGTGCCAGCAGTTCGGACAGGGGTGTGGGGGAGCTGTTTTTT
CASSSDRGVGELFF
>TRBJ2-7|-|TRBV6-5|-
TGTGCCAGCAGCACGGGACTCTCCTACGAGCAGTACTTC
CASSTGLSYEQYF
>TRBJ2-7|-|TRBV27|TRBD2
TGTGCCAGCAGTTTAAGCGGGAGGGCCTTGCAGTACTTC
CASSLSGRALQYF
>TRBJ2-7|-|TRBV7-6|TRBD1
TGTGCCAGCAGCTTCCCCTTGGGGACAGGGAAAAACGAGCAGTACTTC
CASSFPLGTGKNEQYF
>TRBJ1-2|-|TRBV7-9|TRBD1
TGTGCCAGCAGCTTAGGGGGACAGGCGACTTATGGCTACACCTTC
CASSLGGQATYGYTF
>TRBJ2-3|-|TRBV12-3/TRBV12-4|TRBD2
TGTGCCAGCAGTCTCGGAGCGGGGGGTCGATCGCATTTT
CASSLGAGGRSHF
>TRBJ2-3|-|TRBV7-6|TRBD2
TGTGCCAGCAGCCCGACTAGCGGGACTTCCGATACGCAGTATTTT
CASSPTSGTSDTQYF
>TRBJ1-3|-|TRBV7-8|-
TGTGCCAGCAGCTTATTGGGAAGGACTTCTGGAAACACCATATATTTT
CASSLLGRTSGNTIYF
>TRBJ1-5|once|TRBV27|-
TGTGCCAGCAGTTTTCAACTGGATCAGCCCCAGCATTTT
CASSFQLDQPQHF